This TCR beta chain emerged from a study of brain T cells in children with intractable seizures. Study observations and caveats: Absence of clones before surgery may stem from lower sequencing depth.

V was clipped by 4 bases and J by 10 bases, with 12 bases between them. The CDR3 has 12 amino acids. Germline CDR1 reads SGHDT; CDR2 reads YYEEEE. The time point was: blood from clinic visit 5 months post-surgery; TSC patient then seizure free. The protocol was immunoSEQ multiplex PCR, while the TCRdb copy is restricted to in-frame clones and leaves out a portion. Counted here are a few hundred thousand clones, about 93% occurring once; the ten biggest clones make up roughly 5.7%. Regarding this clone: The antigen is unknown.

This TCR derives from a boy under two years old with tuberous sclerosis and intractable seizures. This chain joins TRBV5-6 and TRBJ2-1; D ambiguous. Material: peripheral blood, obtained 4 to 5 months after surgery. The CDR3 sequence: CASSDGTTEQFF. The DNA of the CDR3 is TGTGCCAGCAGCGATGGTACGACAGAGCAGTTCTTC. Based on the CDR3 plus reference TRBV5-6 and TRBJ2-1, the full variable domain is DAGVTQSPTHLIKTRGQQVTLRCSPKSGHDTVSWYQQALGQGPQFIFQYYEEEERQRGNFPDRFSGHQFPNYSSELNVNALLLGDSALYLCASSDGTTEQFFGPGTRLTVL.